Presented here are 8 T cell receptor beta chains from one specimen sequenced in a study of CD8+ T cells in alopecia areata. This sample's time point: mouse skin 6 weeks after grafting, around onset of hair loss. Extracted RNA was reverse transcribed, and the resulting cDNA served as sequencing template. Using immunoSEQ multiplex PCR, the repertoire was profiled, and TCRdb retains in-frame clones only, with some absent. The repertoire consists of about 5,900 clones, none detected only once. Sample: skin, taken at week 6. The receptors stem from a C3H/HeJ mouse with alopecia areata. These mice share the MHC haplotype H2-k.

About this clone: All gene names here are mouse names. The DNA ends 4 residues before the CDR3 does, and the rest of the CDR3 is filled in from the germline J gene. The chain couples TRBV19 to TRBJ2-3; tentative D call: TRBD1 (6 bases). The germline CDR1 and CDR2 sequences are FNHDT and SITEND (reference sequence). This CDR3 spans 16 amino acids. V was pared by 3 bases and J by 0 bases, with 14 bases between. CDR3 loop: CASSTPGTLSAETLYF. The covered CDR3 bases are TGTGCCAGCAGTACCCCCGGGACACTTAGTGCAGAA.

This clone was seen at least ten times. Germline and genes here are mouse. The read gets to within 4 residues of the CDR3 end, and the germline J gene fills in the rest. This chain links TRBV1 with TRBJ2-1; 8 nucleotides align to TRBD2. The trim removed 1 base at V and 4 bases at J, leaving 3 bases unmatched. This CDR3 has 15 residues. CDR1 is NSQYPW and CDR2 is LRSPGD in the germline V gene (reference sequence). The sequenced CDR3 bases are TGCACCTGCAGTGCAGCTGGGGGGCCGTATGCT. Its protein product is CTCSAAGGPYA. The whole CDR3 sequence reads CTCSAAGGPYAEQFF.

Ten or more counts support this clone. Genes and germline come from the mouse. The read terminates 4 residues before the CDR3 end, so the remaining end is supplied by the germline J gene. This sequence joins TRBV1 and TRBJ2-5, with D possibly matching TRBD2 (6 bases). Germline V gives CDR1 NSQYPW, CDR2 LRSPGD (reference sequence). The CDR3 contains 14 residues. Trimming left V 6 bases short and J 0 bases short, with 10 bases between. CDR3 bases read: TGCACCTGCAGGCCCGACTGGAACCAAGAC. Protein: CTCRPDWNQD. The entire CDR3 sequence reads CTCRPDWNQDTQYF.

In this sample, this clone turned up many times. The genes are named according to mouse. Read data end 4 residues before the CDR3 end; the end is taken from the germline J gene. This chain uses TRBV14 with TRBJ2-1; 13 nucleotides line up with TRBD2. The J segment lost 6 bases and the V segment lost 4 bases, leaving 4 bases of the junction unmatched. This CDR3 has 15 residues. Germline V gene sequence: CDR1 SGHDT, CDR2 FRDEAV. CDR3 DNA (partial): TGTGCCAGCAGTCCCGGACTGGGGGGGCCTGCT. It codes for CASSPGLGGPA. The whole CDR3 sequence reads CASSPGLGGPAEQFF.

This clone came up many times. Gene names denote mouse genes. The sequenced fragment ends 4 residues before the CDR3 boundary, so the rest is inferred from the germline J gene. V and J are TRBV19 and TRBJ2-1; 9 bases agree with TRBD1. V lost 4 bases to trimming and J lost 5 bases; unmatched junction nucleotides: 4. Germline loops: CDR1 FNHDT, CDR2 SITEND (reference sequence). The CDR3 sequence is 14 residues long. The CDR3 sequence is CASSRDRVNAEQFF. The CDR3 DNA, read in part, is TGTGCCAGCAGTCGGGACAGGGTTAATGCT.

This clone rates as medium-sized. Gene names refer to mouse genes. The sequence runs out 4 residues before the end of the CDR3; the remainder is reconstructed from the germline J gene. This chain links TRBV17 with TRBJ1-2, with D unclear. Germline V gene lookup returns CDR1 MNHDT and CDR2 YYDKIL. The ends were cut back, 0 bases at V and 0 bases at J, with 2 bases in the middle. There are 13 residues in the CDR3. Partial CDR3 DNA: TGTGCTAGCAGTAGAGACACAAACTCC. This translates into CASSRDTNS. The CDR3 in full is CASSRDTNSDYTF.

This clone was found many times. Mouse germline and gene names are used. The CDR3 end falls 4 residues outside the read, so it is completed with the germline J gene. The rearrangement uses TRBV13-1 and TRBJ1-2; 8 nucleotides agree with TRBD1. CDR3 length: 14 amino acids. Germline CDR1 and CDR2: NSHNY and SYGAGN. Unmatched junction bases numbered 1, after V lost 3 bases and J lost 0 bases. The CDR3 sequence: CASSVTGANSDYTF. CDR3 DNA, as far as it was read: TGTGCCAGCAGTGTGACAGGGGCAAACTCC.

This clone was recorded at least ten times. Gene names refer to mouse genes. Read data end 3 residues before the CDR3 end; the end is taken from the germline J gene. The V gene is TRBV1, the J gene TRBJ1-6, with D unresolved. TRBJ1-6 is an open reading frame, and its role is uncertain. The CDR3 is 15 residues long. Trimming removed 3 bases at V and 0 bases at J, with 6 bases between. Germline values: CDR1 NSQYPW, CDR2 LRSPGD (reference sequence). CDR3 DNA, as far as it was read: TGCACCTGCAGTGCTGACAATTCCTATAATTCGCCC. It yields the protein CTCSADNSYNSP. The entire CDR3 reads CTCSADNSYNSPLYF.